This T cell receptor (beta chain) was recorded in a study of shared clonotypes between healthy human individuals (dated by TCRdb to 2020 to 2021). Context from the whole study: The cohort comprised a couple of women and three men aged 18 to 49 years. Per donor, three plates each were used for CD4 naive and CD4 memory, two for CD8 naive, and one for CD8 memory. To estimate repertoire size and how much clonotypes are shared between individuals, the study performed deep sequencing of blood TCR repertoires from a handful of healthy adults. Libraries were prepared and TCR repertoires were sequenced by different laboratories using diverse techniques, in order to increase sequencing depth and limit assay-specific biases. Between about 0.8 and 8.9 billion PBMCs per donor were obtained by leukapheresis.

Trimming removed 4 bases from V and 2 bases from J, leaving 12 bases between the germline ends. Via the germline V gene (reference sequence), CDR1 is MNHEY and CDR2 SMNVEV. Including cysteine and phenylalanine, the CDR3 has 14 amino acids. Of the read, only the CDR3 DNA is kept; its 42 bases are in frame from base 1. TCR CDR3 regions were amplified from genomic DNA by multiplex PCR using the deep immunoSEQ assay. Extracted genomic DNA from each cell subset was spread evenly across all wells of several immunoSEQ 96-well plates, with each plate serving as a replicate. For sorted subsets, around 0.2 ug of genomic DNA, equivalent to around 31,000 T cell genomes, went into each replicate PCR. Purified libraries were measured with a Qubit 3.0 fluorometer, size-checked on a Bioanalyzer 2100, and measured again with the KAPA Library Quantification kit. A separate single-read 150-cycle Illumina NextSeq 550 flow cell was used to sequence each immunoSEQ 96-well plate. Per the source publication's procedure: Because the immunoSEQ output held only junctional sequences and lacked quality scores, the filtering could not match the filtering applied to full-length reads. To assign V/J genes and CDR3, sequences were annotated against IMGT germline references using PyIR, a Python wrapper for IgBLAST v1.9. Any read was removed if the V/J assignment was weak (E-value above 1e-6), the CDR3 was missing, or the read contained stop codons, out-of-frame junctions, or ambiguous translated residues. V3J clonotypes were defined as sequences sharing an identical inferred V gene, J gene, and CDR3 amino acid sequence. The percentage overlap between two repertoires was calculated by dividing the number of shared unique clonotypes by the size of the smaller repertoire. Richness of each repertoire was evaluated using RTK rarefaction, the Chao1 estimator, and Recon v2.1 estimates of unobserved clonotypes. For all TCRbeta clonotypes obtained by the gDNA method from a few donors, generation probabilities were computed with OLGA. TCRdb took this table from immuneACCESS and kept in-frame rearrangements with V and J called. Such tables lack part of the clones; where checked against another copy, unresolved V genes explain under half of the gap, and the rest is unexplained. From that table come the V and J calls and clone size; the DNA was used to work out D and trimming. This sample has under 2,000,000 clones in its table, and about 95% of those were observed once. The leading ten clones occupy 0.95% to 1.5% of the sample.

CD8 naive samples were obtained by positive selection for CCR7 among CD45RO-negative cells, yielding a CD45RA+CCR7+ population from which TemRA cells were excluded. The donors were healthy, HIV-negative adults who had no recently reported acute infections or vaccinations. Only Caucasian adults living in Nashville, Tennessee, USA were represented among the donors. Blood was obtained by leukapheresis, after which PBMCs were separated by Ficoll-Histopaque density gradient centrifugation and cryopreserved in liquid nitrogen vapor phase. Purity and quantity of every magnetically sorted T cell population were checked by analytical flow cytometry. Genomic DNA was isolated from every sorted fraction and measured by UV absorbance on a Nanodrop 2000c. On this clone itself: Its specific antigen is unknown. Base qualities are not at hand, and no much larger clone is one base apart.

Study-wide conclusions, independent of this receptor: Estimated clonotype richness was generally larger for naive than for memory subsets. Pairwise subsampling indicated that sequencing depth was expected to affect the degree of clonotype sharing among donors. Even with the large sequencing depth, rarefaction of the sorted-subset datasets indicated that sequencing was incomplete. Across a handful of donors, roughly 5.4% of naive CD4, roughly 3.3% of naive CD8, about 2.3% of memory CD4, and 0.4% of memory CD8 clonotypes were shared. The genetic and exposure-history diversity represented was limited by the small number of donors. Sampling was restricted to blood, and TCR repertoires in tissues likely differ from the TCR repertoires found in blood. Compared with non-shared clonotypes, the clonotypes found in all four sorted-subset donors had higher generation probabilities.

Input material: naive CD8+ T cells sorted from blood. What the cell subset or site label conveys for this sample: CD45RA+CCR7+. Here the chain combines TRBV27 and TRBJ2-7; the D segment could be TRBD2, given 6 matching bases. This clonotype originated in a man aged 18 to 35 in good health. In nucleotide form, the sequence is TGTGCCAGCAGTTGGACGGCGGGGACCTACGAGCAGTACTTC. It codes for CASSWTAGTYEQYF.